This T cell receptor beta chain is from a study of cytomegalovirus exposure and HLA in healthy donors (dated by TCRdb to 2017 to 2019). Regarding the study in general: An earlier analysis of approximately 640 of the donors reported roughly 300 Gb of sequence data and 120 million or so unique TCR beta sequences from about 200 million T cells. About 310 gigabases of sequencing data and 70 million to 85 million unique TCR sequences were included in an early release covering several hundred HLA-typed donors. Of the 398 genotyped donors, approximately 80% fell in the genetic ancestry cluster associated with self-reported Caucasian donors. The study aimed to test whether cataloging public T cell receptors could reveal signatures of past pathogen exposure. The study used immunosequencing to profile the T cell repertoires of hundreds of subjects and linked those repertoires to cytomegalovirus serostatus. Along with the roughly 670-subject first cohort, a separate validation cohort of over a hundred different subjects was used. The study combined high-throughput TCR immunosequencing, statistical association of individual TCRs with disease status, and machine learning to predict cytomegalovirus infection status. To study patterns of TCR occurrence, a later analysis re-analyzed previously published TCR beta repertoires from around 660 donors and added high-resolution HLA genotyping. Rather than using new phenotypic data, the later analysis identified candidate immune exposures from TCR beta sequences and from how often those sequences occurred across donors. In an earlier analysis of 587 of the donors, high-throughput TCR beta sequencing was used to judge whether each TCR beta V gene segment behaved as functional or pseudogenic. Donor age, sex, ethnicity and CMV serostatus were compiled together with the repertoire data. A later genetic analysis used genome-wide SNP genotypes for about 55% of the 666 donors, treating that subset as a discovery cohort. Every discovery cohort repertoire had been produced on one sequencing platform. Both class I and class II loci were covered by HLA typing, at four-digit resolution. The number of donors typed differed by locus, with roughly 620-630 for A, B, C, DRB1 and DQB1, around 500 for DQA1, 600 to 610 for DPA1, and 400 to 490 for DPB1. Roughly 5 DR-DQ haplotypes were treated as single units for association and clustering because of strong linkage in the cohort. Among about 410 genotyped donors of the cohort, an average of around 250,000 unique TCR beta nucleotide sequences was sequenced per donor, of which roughly 17% were non-productive. Broad study findings and their caveats: When HLA alleles, especially DR and DQ, strongly co-occurred, TCR associations were difficult to assign to individual alleles. A total of 164 TCR beta chains were listed by the study as associated with cytomegalovirus. In a later analysis, several top co-occurrence clusters were reported to appear linked to parvovirus B19, influenza, CMV and Epstein-Barr virus. A later analysis found that HLA-associated TCR beta chains were more clonally expanded and had lower generation probabilities than equally common non-associated chains. Specific HLA alleles were associated with over 15,000 TCR beta sequences at a false discovery rate of 0.05 in a later analysis. In vitro tests confirmed that three of the cytomegalovirus-associated TCR beta chains recognize cytomegalovirus antigens. In this cohort, only TCR beta chains were sequenced, and detectable features were limited by the absence of alpha or paired-chain data. In both the original and validation cohorts, the classifier was reported to diagnose cytomegalovirus status with high specificity and sensitivity. V-gene and J-gene trimming of TCR beta chains was associated with a missense DCLRE1C variant in a later genetic analysis, and the association was replicated in an independent cohort. The authors suggested that the approach could potentially be generalized to other disease states and immunological phenotypes. According to a later analysis, most CMV-associated TCR beta chains appeared to be HLA-restricted, and the HLA associations seemed to be driven largely by CMV exposure. In a later analysis, the rate of TCR association differed among HLA loci, with DRB1 alleles having the most associated TCRs and HLA-C alleles having the fewest. In an earlier analysis of about 600 of the donors, most TCR beta V segments appeared in productive rearrangements about 90% or about 30% of the time, broadly matching IMGT annotations. Most TCR sequences were seen in very few donors, while some public TCRs were found in many individuals. Compared with the 666-donor mean, donors in an Asian-associated ancestry cluster had fewer N-insertions in productive TCRs, according to a later genetic analysis. The only immune exposure information available for the cohort was CMV serostatus. Correlated functional status among segregating V segments might reflect linkage disequilibrium, but an unknown experimental factor could not be ruled out. Because HLA typing was missing for some donors at each locus, association tests included only the typed subset. The presence/absence analyses assumed that sequencing depth was roughly uniform across donors, and that assumption may not be true. Because counts were too low, some 17 rarely observed V segments, including chromosome 9 orphons, were left out of the earlier analysis of 587 of the donors. A group of highly shared sequence variants was considered likely to be a technical artifact of the sequencing pipeline. A further reported finding was that TCR beta sequences accurately predicted the HLA-A and HLA-B alleles for most subjects in the first cohort.

The cohort consisted of fewer than 700 healthy bone marrow donors. All cohort members were sampled while nominally healthy, although unrecorded immune exposures were likely present. The donor tested CMV seropositive and was one of the 289 seropositive cohort members. A peripheral blood sample was provided by each donor, and peripheral blood mononuclear cells were used for TCR beta sequencing. Genomic DNA was extracted from the blood cell samples with the Qiagen DNeasy Blood Extraction Kit. Library prep was done by the immunoSEQ multiplex PCR assay. A mixture of 60 forward primers for TCR Vbeta segments and 13 reverse primers for TCR Jbeta segments was used in the multiplex PCR. Amplification of the CDR3 region of rearranged TCR beta genes was performed with a multiplex PCR assay on genomic DNA. On the Illumina HiSeq System, the amplified TCR beta libraries were sequenced as 87-base-pair reads. The paper's data handling went like this. A later analysis tallied approximately 87 million unique TCR beta chains across the approximately 670 repertoires, and around 9.9 million of those chains were shared by two or more donors. Raw reads were error-corrected and collapsed into unique sequences with a nearest-neighbor algorithm that merged closely related sequences to remove PCR and sequencing errors. To assign V, D and J gene segments, CDR3 sequences were aligned to IMGT reference sequences. For a sequence to be retained, a match of at least six nucleotides was required to both a V gene segment and a J gene segment. A rearrangement was called productive if the CDR3 had no stop codons and remained in frame with V and J, and every other rearrangement was called non-productive. CDR3 was defined by IMGT convention, running from the second conserved V-encoded cysteine to the conserved J-encoded phenylalanine. Sequences without an unambiguous match to a single V gene segment were excluded from the earlier analysis of several hundred of the donors. In an earlier analysis of around 600 of the donors, V segments were called functional above 56.7% productive rearrangements and were called segregating when the between-donor standard deviation exceeded 5%. A statistical classification framework was built to diagnose cytomegalovirus status from the catalog of TCR beta chain sequences. In a later analysis, V and J genes were assigned by comparing TCR nucleotide sequences against IMGT/GENE-DB human TR gene sequences. In a later analysis, CDR3 sequences and most-parsimonious VDJ recombination scenarios were assigned using the TCRdist pipeline. A later analysis defined each TCR beta chain by its CDR3 amino acid sequence plus V-gene family, and excluded reads lacking a unique V-gene family. To address suspected cross-contamination and a sequencing artifact, a later analysis removed roughly 640 highly shared, low-generation-probability nucleotide sequences. A later analysis calculated a clonal expansion index for each public chain from normalized within-repertoire ranks of inferred template counts. A later analysis computed generation probabilities with a VDJ recombination model fitted to out-of-frame rearrangements, and checked the results against IGoR. In a later analysis, TCR-TCR, TCR-HLA and TCR-CMV co-occurrence was scored with hypergeometric tests, and a repertoire-size bias correction was applied to TCR pairs. To estimate false discovery rates, a later analysis permuted the HLA or CMV assignments 20 times. In a later analysis, co-occurring TCRs were grouped with DBSCAN, and TCRdist sequence similarity was added when clustering was performed within HLA-allele-positive subsets. Repertoires with fewer than 30,000 or more than 120,000 public chains were left out of co-occurrence clustering, as were five repertoires with anomalous nucleotide sharing. TCRdb's version of the immuneACCESS table is confined to in-frame rearrangements and falls short of the full clone set. An unresolved V gene accounts for under half of the shortfall where checked; the remainder is of unknown origin. V, J and clone size are those of that table, while D and trimming were read from the DNA. The table held for this sample gives tens of thousands of clones. The biggest ten clones account for under 4% of the sample.

On this clone: The antigen it recognizes is unknown.

The sample taken for sequencing was PBMCs. This TCR derives from a female donor in good health and CMV-seropositive.

The bases read TGTGCCAGCTCCGGTGGGGCTTCGGGCGGCGAGCAGTACTTC. Translated, it reads CASSGGASGGEQYF. This sequence uses TRBV18 and TRBJ2-7; 5 matching bases give a weak D call of TRBD1. The CDR3 numbers 14 residues from cysteine through phenylalanine. Only the CDR3 part of the read is kept: 42 bases, read in frame from the first base. The junction carries 18 bases between V and J, which are trimmed by 6 bases and 6 bases respectively. CDR1 and CDR2 are read off the germline V gene as KGHSH and LQKENI.